A single sample gave rise to the 22 T cell receptor beta chains below, sequenced in a study of glioma-infiltrating T cells. Using RNA template, CDR3s of TCR alpha and beta were amplified with iRepertoire arm-PCR. Via MiXCR, TCRdb re-called the multiplex PCR reads, giving one row per CDR3 protein. The sample carries roughly 130,000 distinct CDR3 sequences, 24% recorded once. Sequenced sample: glioma tissue, nonneoplastic brain tissue, or PBMCs (not recorded which). These receptor sequences come from a human donor with low-grade glioma or glioblastoma, undergoing nonglioma brain surgery, or in good health (not recorded which).

The gene calls are TRBV14 and TRBJ1-6; 7 bases line up with TRBD1. The CDR3 is 14 residues long. J lost 4 bases, V lost 6 bases, and 3 bases had no gene match. Germline V lookup: CDR1 SGHDN, CDR2 FVKESK. The CDR3 bases are TGTGCCAGCAGAGGGGACAGATATAATTCACCCCTCCACTTT. Translation gives CASRGDRYNSPLHF.

The J gene is TRBJ2-5, the V gene TRBV2; TRBD2 aligns across 7 bases. Germline assignment: CDR1 SNHLY and CDR2 FYNNEI. The trim removed 6 bases at V and 0 bases at J, leaving 16 bases unmatched. The CDR3 runs 18 residues. CDR3 protein: CASSSKPTKLADQETQYF. The DNA for the CDR3 is TGTGCCAGCAGCTCCAAGCCGACGAAGCTAGCGGACCAAGAGACCCAGTACTTC.

This clonotype was detected ten times or more. V usage is TRBV27 and J usage is TRBJ1-6; D unresolved. This CDR3 comprises 9 residues. V was shortened by 10 bases and J by 5 bases, with 0 bases between the two germline ends. The V gene's germline CDR1 is MNHEY and CDR2 SMNVEV (reference sequence). CDR3 coding DNA: TGTGCCAATAATTCACCCCTCCACTTT. The encoded protein is CANNSPLHF.

This clonotype came up many times. The chain joins TRBV6-1 to TRBJ2-7, with 7 bases matching TRBD1. V lost 7 bases to trimming and J lost 5 bases; unmatched junction nucleotides: 5. Germline values: CDR1 MNHNS, CDR2 SASEGT. CDR3 length: 12 residues. The CDR3 reads CASNLDRDEQYV. Here the CDR3 DNA reads TGTGCCAGCAACCTAGACAGGGACGAGCAGTACGTC.

The rearrangement joins TRBV24-1 to TRBJ2-7, with TRBD2 as a possible D gene (5 bases). The CDR3 is made up of 15 amino acids. Germline CDR1 reads KGHDR; CDR2 reads SFDVKD. Trimming shortened V by 0 bases and J by 7 bases, and 15 bases separated the two germline ends. The CDR3 spells CATSDLQASINEQYV. The CDR3, as DNA: TGTGCCACCAGTGATTTGCAGGCTAGCATCAATGAGCAGTACGTC.

This clonotype was detected ten times or more. The genes are TRBV14 and TRBJ1-1; D is uncertain. V lost 4 bases and J 0 bases, leaving 12 bases between the germline ends. The CDR3 loop spans 15 amino acids. Germline lookup yields CDR1 SGHDN and CDR2 FVKESK. The CDR3 loop is CASSPFWRMNTEAFF. The CDR3 DNA is TGTGCCAGCAGCCCTTTTTGGAGAATGAACACTGAAGCTTTCTTT.

The CDR3 sequence: CSASDTQNTGELFF. Written as DNA, the CDR3 is TGCAGTGCTAGCGACACTCAGAACACCGGGGAGCTGTTTTTT. The genes are TRBV20-1 and TRBJ2-2; D is unresolved. V was trimmed by 3 bases and J by 1 base, leaving 9 bases between them. There are 14 residues in the CDR3. CDR1 is DFQATT and CDR2 is SNEGSKA in the germline V gene (reference sequence).

This clonotype was counted between two and nine times. CDR3 loop: CAISSGQARYQETQYF. In DNA form, the CDR3 reads TGTGCCATCAGCTCGGGCCAGGCCCGTTATCAAGAGACCCAGTACTTC. This chain links TRBV10-3 with TRBJ2-5, with D uncertain. The CDR3 covers 16 residues. Trimming left V 6 bases short and J 2 bases short, with 19 bases between. CDR1 and CDR2 (germline): ENHRY, SYGVKD.

V usage is TRBV28 and J usage is TRBJ2-3, with 8 bases identical to TRBD1. The CDR3 extends over 17 amino acids. The V gene's germline CDR1 is MDHEN and CDR2 SYDVKM. With 8 bases clipped from V and 5 bases from J, the junction kept 18 bases outside the gene matches. The DNA of the CDR3 is TGTGCCAGCGCCGGACAGGGCGGGGAGATGTCCCGAGATACGCAGTATTTT. Amino acid sequence: CASAGQGGEMSRDTQYF.

V gene TRBV6-5 combines with J gene TRBJ2-3; 8 bases fit TRBD1. CDR3 length equals 15 residues. Looked up from germline, CDR1 is MNHEY and CDR2 is SVGAGI. The V and J ends lost 10 bases and 14 bases, in that order; junction bases with no gene match: 23. The CDR3, as DNA: TGTGCCACCACAGGGGGTCCCGCGAACACCGGGGAGCTGTATTTT. Translation gives CATTGGPANTGELYF.

This clonotype was seen many times. The gene calls are TRBV7-2 and TRBJ1-5, with a tentative D call TRBD1 (5 bases). Germline loops: CDR1 SGHTA, CDR2 FQGNSA. CDR3 size: 13 residues. With 5 bases removed from V and 4 bases from J, the gap between germline ends came to 9 bases. CDR3 sequence (DNA): TGTGCCAGCAGCCGGGGGGGTAATCAGCCCCAGCATTTT. Its translation: CASSRGGNQPQHF.

This clonotype was detected a few times. This chain uses TRBV24-1 with TRBJ1-2, with D uncertain. Germline V gene data show CDR1 as KGHDR and CDR2 as SFDVKD. Between the trimmed V and J ends, which lost 5 bases and 3 bases, there was a span of 9 bases. The CDR3 has 13 residues. CDR3 nucleotide sequence: TGTGCCACCAGTGTTTCGGAATACTATGGCTACACCTTC. It is translated as CATSVSEYYGYTF.

This clonotype occurred a few times. The chain links TRBV18 to TRBJ2-5; 11 nucleotides line up with TRBD2. CDR3 length: 15 residues. V lost 2 bases to trimming and J lost 5 bases; unmatched junction nucleotides: 4. In germline, CDR1 is KGHSH, CDR2 LQKENI. The CDR3 protein is CASSPTTSGAETQYF. The CDR3 nucleotides are TGTGCCAGCTCACCAACGACTAGCGGGGCTGAGACCCAGTACTTC.

The chain recombines TRBV5-1 with TRBJ2-1, with no clear D. Between the trimmed V and J ends, which lost 4 bases and 4 bases, there was a span of 12 bases. Per germline, CDR1 SGHRS and CDR2 YFSETQ. CDR3 length: 14 amino acids. The CDR3, as DNA: TGCGCCAGCAGCCCCGACTTGCCATACAATGAGCAGTTCTTC. This gives the protein CASSPDLPYNEQFF.

The J gene is TRBJ1-5, the V gene TRBV6-6, with 7 bases fitting TRBD1. Per germline, CDR1 MNHNY and CDR2 SVGAGI (reference sequence). This CDR3 comprises 15 residues. V was pared by 2 bases and J by 1 base, with 2 bases of the junction left unmatched. The CDR3 spells CASSYTGQSNQPQHF. In DNA form, the CDR3 reads TGTGCCAGCAGTTACACGGGACAGAGCAATCAGCCCCAGCATTTT.

A note on this clonotype: The junction differs from germline at one of its ends, possibly a read error. V gene TRBV7-3 combines with J gene TRBJ2-3; 9 bases match TRBD2. Germline V gene sequence: CDR1 SGHTA, CDR2 FQGTGA. The CDR3 is made up of 20 amino acids. The CDR3 DNA reads as TGCGCCAGCAGCTTAACGCCCCCCCTGACTAGCGGAGTCGGAACAGATACGCAGTATTTT. Its translation is CASSLTPPLTSGVGTDTQYF.

This sequence joins TRBV10-3 and TRBJ1-5; 8 positions match TRBD1. The V gene end was trimmed by 4 bases and the J gene end by 4 bases; junction bases not matched to a gene: 3. Germline V CDR1 and CDR2: ENHRY, SYGVKD. The CDR3 consists of 14 residues. For the CDR3, the DNA is TGTGCCATCAGTGGGGGGGACAGGAATCAGCCCCAGCATTTT. Translation gives CAISGGDRNQPQHF.

This clonotype has more than one count but fewer than ten. V gene TRBV7-2 combines with J gene TRBJ1-5; possible D gene TRBD1, 5 bases. The V and J ends lost 5 bases and 2 bases respectively, with 31 bases between them. The germline CDR1 and CDR2 sequences are SGHTA and FQGNSA. The CDR3 contains 21 residues. CDR3 bases: TGTGCCAGCAGCCCCTATCGGGTCCGGGACCACCTTCTAAAACGCAATCAGCCCCAGCATTTT. It codes for CASSPYRVRDHLLKRNQPQHF.

This chain joins TRBV12-3 or TRBV12-4 and TRBJ1-1; 9 bases fit TRBD1. The CDR3 loop spans 15 amino acids. J lost 3 bases, V lost 6 bases, and 8 bases had no gene match. The CDR3 DNA is TGTGCCAGCAGCTCACCGGGACAGGGTTACACTGAAGCTTTCTTT. Translating gives CASSSPGQGYTEAFF.

This clonotype was seen ten or more times. The chain carries TRBV28 and TRBJ2-3; 8 bases fit TRBD1. The CDR3 is made up of 15 amino acids. V trimming: 8 bases; J trimming: 2 bases; junction bases outside the gene matches: 9. Looked up from germline, CDR1 is MDHEN and CDR2 is SYDVKM. The CDR3 DNA reads TGTGCCAGCTCCCGTTTGGACAGGGACACAGATACGCAGTATTTT. As protein: CASSRLDRDTDTQYF.

There are a few counts of this clonotype. This chain connects TRBV6-6 to TRBJ2-1; 11 positions agree with TRBD1. The CDR3 has 15 residues. The junction had 3 bases not matched to a gene; V was cut back by 0 bases and J by 8 bases. Germline V gene lookup returns CDR1 MNHNY and CDR2 SVGAGI (reference sequence). The CDR3 is CASSYSGQGVDEQFF. The CDR3 DNA reads TGTGCCAGCAGTTACTCGGGACAGGGGGTAGATGAGCAGTTCTTC.

This clonotype turned up a few times. A much larger clone differs by one base, so this may be a read error. J is TRBJ2-1 and V is TRBV7-2, with 10 bases identical to TRBD2. Per germline, CDR1 SGHTA and CDR2 FQGNSA. CDR3 length: 16 amino acids. In DNA form, the CDR3 reads TGTGCCAGCAGCCCTAGCGGGGGAAGCTCCTACAATGAGCTGTTCTTC. It translates to CASSPSGGSSYNELFF.